This T cell receptor beta chain was sequenced for a study of Ad26.COV2.S vaccination and SARS-CoV-2 variants. Study-wide results and caveats: Vaccine recipients and placebo recipients showed similar non-spike TCR breadth.

V was cut by 5 bases and J by 4 bases, with 11 bases left in between. In germline, CDR1 is MDHEN, CDR2 SYDVKM. The CDR3 has 13 amino acids. Treatment indicated: around 19 received Ad26.COV2.S at low or high dose, single or two shots; about 5 received placebo; per-sample allocation not given. Sampling was done on day 63 after the first vaccine or placebo injection. The donor's status was that of an adult aged 18-55 years in Boston. This clone has only a few counts. Its antigen remains unidentified. The same CDR3 is also encoded by other DNA sequences in this sample. Generated by immunoSEQ multiplex PCR, the TCRdb table keeps only in-frame clones and is missing some. The sample contains about 480,000 clones, around nine tenths of which appear only once.

The chain joins TRBV28 to TRBJ1-2; D is perhaps TRBD1 (5 bases). The sequence derives from a person aged 18-65 years who received the Ad26.COV2.S COVID-19 vaccine or a placebo. This material consisted of peripheral blood, taken in a trial of Ad26.COV2.S vaccine versus placebo. In nucleotides, the CDR3 is TGTGCCAGCAGTGGGGACCGAGTCTATGGCTACACCTTC. Translating it yields CASSGDRVYGYTF.